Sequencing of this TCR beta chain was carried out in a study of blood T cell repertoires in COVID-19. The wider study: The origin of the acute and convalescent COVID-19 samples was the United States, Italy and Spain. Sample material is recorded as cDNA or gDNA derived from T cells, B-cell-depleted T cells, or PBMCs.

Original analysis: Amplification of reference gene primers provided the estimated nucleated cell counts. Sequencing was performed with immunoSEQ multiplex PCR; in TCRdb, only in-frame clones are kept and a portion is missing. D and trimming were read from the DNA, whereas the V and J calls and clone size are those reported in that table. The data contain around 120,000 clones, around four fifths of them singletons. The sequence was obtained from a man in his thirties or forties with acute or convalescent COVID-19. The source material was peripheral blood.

This CDR3 reads CATSGRGNQPQHF. CDR3 bases: TGTGCCACCAGCGGCAGGGGTAATCAGCCCCAGCATTTT. The chain employs TRBV15 and TRBJ1-5; weak D call: TRBD1 (6 bases). The CDR3 has 13 residues. V was cut by 5 bases and J by 4 bases, with 9 bases left in between. Germline lookup yields CDR1 LNHNV and CDR2 YYDKDF (reference sequence).